Each of the 8 T cell receptor beta chains below was sequenced from the same sample in a study of blood T cell repertoires in COVID-19. Clones were read by immunoSEQ multiplex PCR, and TCRdb kept only the in-frame ones, dropping some. The table has some 47,000 clones, about nine tenths seen once. Sequencing used peripheral blood. These TCRs come from an older man with acute or convalescent COVID-19.

The chain has TRBV7-9 and TRBJ2-5, with TRBD2 identical over 10 bases. This CDR3 spans 15 amino acids. The junction had 4 bases not matched to a gene; V was cut back by 4 bases and J by 2 bases. Germline CDR1 is SEHNR and CDR2 is FQNEAQ (reference sequence). The CDR3 nucleotides read TGTGCCAGCAGCTCGGGACTAGCGTTTCAAGAGACCCAGTACTTC. It yields the protein CASSSGLAFQETQYF. The variable domain in full, completed from reference TRBV7-9 and TRBJ2-5, reads DTGVSQNPRHKITKRGQNVTFRCDPISEHNRLYWYRQTLGQGPEFLTYFQNEAQLEKSRLLSDRFSAERPKGSFSTLEIQRTEQGDSAMYLCASSSGLAFQETQYFGPGTRLLVL.

This clone was detected only once. J is TRBJ2-3 and V is TRBV5-8; TRBD2 matches at 7 bases. CDR3 length equals 13 residues. The J segment lost 9 bases and the V segment lost 4 bases, leaving 8 bases of the junction unmatched. The germline V gene has CDR1 SGHTS and CDR2 YDEGEE. Here the CDR3 DNA reads TGTGCCAGCAGCCGAAATGAGGGAGGGACGCAGTATTTT. Translated: CASSRNEGGTQYF.

This sequence joins TRBV3-1 (or the pseudogene TRBV3-2) and TRBJ1-1, with TRBD1 as a possible D gene (5 bases). CDR1 is LGHDT, CDR2 YNNKEL, per germline (reference sequence). V shed 6 bases and J shed 8 bases, with 10 bases lying between them. The CDR3 loop spans 11 amino acids. The CDR3 is CASRGGVEAFF. The DNA for the CDR3 is TGTGCCAGCAGGGGAGGGGTGGAAGCTTTCTTT.

The chain joins TRBV5-5 to TRBJ1-1, with D perhaps TRBD1 (6 bases). This CDR3 comprises 13 residues. Germline values: CDR1 SGHKS, CDR2 YYEKEE (reference sequence). The V and J ends lost 4 bases and 5 bases respectively, with 12 bases between them. The CDR3, as DNA: TGTGCCAGCAGCCTATGGACAGTGACTGAAGCTTTCTTT. Residues: CASSLWTVTEAFF. Full variable domain (rest looked up from reference TRBV5-5 and TRBJ1-1): DAGVTQSPTHLIKTRGQQVTLRCSPISGHKSVSWYQQVLGQGPQFIFQYYEKEERGRGNFPDRFSARQFPNYSSELNVNALLLGDSALYLCASSLWTVTEAFFGQGTRLTVV.

This clone was picked up a small number of times. The rearrangement links TRBV28 to TRBJ1-2; D is undetermined. The V gene lost 7 bases and the J gene lost 4 bases, with 13 bases spanning the gap. The CDR3 totals 13 residues. Per germline, CDR1 MDHEN and CDR2 SYDVKM. CDR3 sequence reads: CASNLPPLYGYTF. The CDR3 nucleotides are TGTGCCAGCAACTTACCACCTCTCTATGGCTACACCTTC.

V usage is TRBV20-1 and J usage is TRBJ1-1; 9 bases match TRBD1. The CDR3 contains 15 residues. V lost 3 bases to trimming and J lost 6 bases; unmatched junction nucleotides: 11. In germline, CDR1 is DFQATT, CDR2 SNEGSKA (reference sequence). CDR3 sequence: CSASADRGGLPEAFF. In nucleotides, the CDR3 is TGCAGTGCTAGTGCCGACAGGGGGGGTTTGCCTGAAGCTTTCTTT.

The chain is built from TRBV11-2 and TRBJ2-5; 10 bases agree with TRBD1. Germline CDR1 and CDR2: SGHAT and FQNNGV. This CDR3 comprises 16 residues. The ends lost 0 bases at V and 4 bases at J; junction bases unmatched: 5. The CDR3 bases are TGTGCCAGCAGCTTAGAAGGTGGACAGGGGGGAGAGACCCAGTACTTC. It yields the protein CASSLEGGQGGETQYF. Combining the CDR3 with reference TRBV11-2 and TRBJ2-5 gives the whole variable domain EAGVAQSPRYKIIEKRQSVAFWCNPISGHATLYWYQQILGQGPKLLIQFQNNGVVDDSQLPKDRFSAERLKGVDSTLKIQPAKLEDSAVYLCASSLEGGQGGETQYFGPGTRLLVL.

The gene calls are TRBV21-1 and TRBJ2-1; no check of the table's D call, TRBD2, against the DNA was made. TRBV21-1 is listed as a pseudogene. This CDR3 is built from 16 residues. The CDR3 sequence: CASSKSSGGNYNEQFF. CDR3 DNA sequence: TGTGCCAGCAGCAAGTCTAGCGGGGGAAATTACAATGAGCAGTTCTTC.